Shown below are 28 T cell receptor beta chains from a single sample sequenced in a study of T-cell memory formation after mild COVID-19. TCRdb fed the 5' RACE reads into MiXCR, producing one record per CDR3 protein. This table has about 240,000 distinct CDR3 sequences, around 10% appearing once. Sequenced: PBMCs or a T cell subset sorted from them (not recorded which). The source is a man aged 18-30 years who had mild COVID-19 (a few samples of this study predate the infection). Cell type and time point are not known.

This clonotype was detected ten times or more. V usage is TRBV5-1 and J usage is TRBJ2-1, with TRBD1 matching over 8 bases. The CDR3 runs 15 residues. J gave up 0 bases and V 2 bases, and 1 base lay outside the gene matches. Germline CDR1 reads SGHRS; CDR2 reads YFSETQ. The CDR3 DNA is TGCGCCAGCAGCTTACAGGGGGACTCCTACAATGAGCAGTTCTTC. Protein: CASSLQGDSYNEQFF.

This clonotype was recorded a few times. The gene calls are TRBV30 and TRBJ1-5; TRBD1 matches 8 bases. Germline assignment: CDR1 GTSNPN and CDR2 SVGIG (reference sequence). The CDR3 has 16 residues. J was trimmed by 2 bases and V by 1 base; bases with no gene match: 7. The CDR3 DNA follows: TGTGCCTGGAGTGGGACCCTGACAGGGGGCAATCAGCCCCAGCATTTT. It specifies CAWSGTLTGGNQPQHF.

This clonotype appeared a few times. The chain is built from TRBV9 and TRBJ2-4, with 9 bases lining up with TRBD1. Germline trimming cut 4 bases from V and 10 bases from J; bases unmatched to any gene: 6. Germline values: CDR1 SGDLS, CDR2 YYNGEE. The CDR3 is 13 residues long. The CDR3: CASSLDRGGIQYF. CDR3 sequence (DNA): TGTGCCAGCAGCCTGGACAGGGGCGGGATTCAGTACTTC.

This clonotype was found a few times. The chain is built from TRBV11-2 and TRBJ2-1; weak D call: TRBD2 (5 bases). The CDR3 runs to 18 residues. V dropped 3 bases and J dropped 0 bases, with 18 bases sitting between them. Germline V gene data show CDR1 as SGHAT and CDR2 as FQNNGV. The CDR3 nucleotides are TGTGCCAGCAGCTTTTCCCCCGGAGGCGGCAGCTCCTACAATGAGCAGTTCTTC. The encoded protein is CASSFSPGGGSSYNEQFF.

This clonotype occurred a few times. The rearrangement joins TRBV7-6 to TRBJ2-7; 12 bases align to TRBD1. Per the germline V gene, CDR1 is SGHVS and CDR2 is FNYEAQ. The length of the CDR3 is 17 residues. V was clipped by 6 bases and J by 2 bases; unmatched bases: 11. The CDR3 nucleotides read TGTGCCAGCAGAGACGAACGCGGGACAGGGGGCCCCTACGAGCAGTACTTC. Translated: CASRDERGTGGPYEQYF. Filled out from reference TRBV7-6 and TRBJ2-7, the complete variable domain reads GAGVSQSPRYKVTKRGQDVALRCDPISGHVSLYWYRQALGQGPEFLTYFNYEAQQDKSGLPNDRFSAERPEGSISTLTIQRTEQRDSAMYRCASRDERGTGGPYEQYFGPGTRLTVT.

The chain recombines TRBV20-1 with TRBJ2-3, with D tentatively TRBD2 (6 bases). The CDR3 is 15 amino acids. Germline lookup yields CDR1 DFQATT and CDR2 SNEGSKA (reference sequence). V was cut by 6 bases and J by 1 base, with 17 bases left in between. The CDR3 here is CSAHIPGEGTDTQYF. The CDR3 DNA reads TGCAGTGCCCATATCCCGGGGGAGGGCACAGATACGCAGTATTTT.

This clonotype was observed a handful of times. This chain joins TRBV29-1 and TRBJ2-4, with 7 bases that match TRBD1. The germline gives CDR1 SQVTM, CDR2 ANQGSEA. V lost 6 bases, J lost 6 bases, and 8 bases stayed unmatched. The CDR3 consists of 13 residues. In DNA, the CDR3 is TGCAGCGTCATGACAGGGTCAGGAAACATTCAGTACTTC. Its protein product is CSVMTGSGNIQYF.

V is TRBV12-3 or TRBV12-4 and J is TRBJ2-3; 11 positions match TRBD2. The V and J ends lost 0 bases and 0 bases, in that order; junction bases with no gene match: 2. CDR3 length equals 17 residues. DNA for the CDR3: TGTGCCAGCAGTTTAGCGCTAGCGGGGGGAAGCACAGATACGCAGTATTTT. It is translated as CASSLALAGGSTDTQYF.

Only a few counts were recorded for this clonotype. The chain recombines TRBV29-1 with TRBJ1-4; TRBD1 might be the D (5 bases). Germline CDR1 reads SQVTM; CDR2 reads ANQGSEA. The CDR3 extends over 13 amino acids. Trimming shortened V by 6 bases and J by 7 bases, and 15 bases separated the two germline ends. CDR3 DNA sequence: TGCAGCGTGGGTAGGGGCTTCGGTGAAAAACTGTTTTTT. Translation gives CSVGRGFGEKLFF.

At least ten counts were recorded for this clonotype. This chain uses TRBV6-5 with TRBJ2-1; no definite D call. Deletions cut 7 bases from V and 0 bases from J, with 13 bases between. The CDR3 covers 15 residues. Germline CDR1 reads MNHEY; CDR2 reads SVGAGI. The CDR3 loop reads CASNKGESSYNEQFF. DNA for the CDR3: TGTGCCAGCAACAAAGGAGAGAGCTCCTACAATGAGCAGTTCTTC.

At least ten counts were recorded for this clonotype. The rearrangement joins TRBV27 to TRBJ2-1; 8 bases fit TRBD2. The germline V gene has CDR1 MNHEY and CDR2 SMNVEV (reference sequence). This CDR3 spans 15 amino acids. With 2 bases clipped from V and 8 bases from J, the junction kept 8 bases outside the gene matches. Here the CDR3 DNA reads TGTGCCAGCAGTTTAGGGACCGGGACTAGAGATGAGCAGTTCTTC. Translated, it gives CASSLGTGTRDEQFF.

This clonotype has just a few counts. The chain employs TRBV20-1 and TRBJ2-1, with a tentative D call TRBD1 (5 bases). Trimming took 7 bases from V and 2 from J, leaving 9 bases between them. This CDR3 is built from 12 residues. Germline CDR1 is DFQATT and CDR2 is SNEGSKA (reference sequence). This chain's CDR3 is CSVRVPYNEQFF. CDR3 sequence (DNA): TGCAGTGTCAGGGTACCCTACAATGAGCAGTTCTTC.

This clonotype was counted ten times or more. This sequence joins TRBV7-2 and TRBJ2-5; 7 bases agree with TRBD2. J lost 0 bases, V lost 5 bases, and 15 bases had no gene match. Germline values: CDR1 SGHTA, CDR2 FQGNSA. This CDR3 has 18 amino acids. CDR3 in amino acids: CASSLPGLVEPDQETQYF. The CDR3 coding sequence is TGTGCCAGCAGCCTGCCTGGACTAGTAGAGCCCGACCAAGAGACCCAGTACTTC. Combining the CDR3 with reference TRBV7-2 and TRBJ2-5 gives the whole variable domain GAGVSQSPSNKVTEKGKDVELRCDPISGHTALYWYRQSLGQGLEFLIYFQGNSAPDKSGLPSDRFSAERTGGSVSTLTIQRTQQEDSAVYLCASSLPGLVEPDQETQYFGPGTRLLVL.

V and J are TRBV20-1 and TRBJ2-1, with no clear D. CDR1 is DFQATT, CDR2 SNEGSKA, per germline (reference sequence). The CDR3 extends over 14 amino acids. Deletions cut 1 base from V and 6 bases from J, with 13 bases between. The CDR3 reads CSARGRMQVNEQFF. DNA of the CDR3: TGCAGTGCTAGAGGACGGATGCAGGTCAATGAGCAGTTCTTC.

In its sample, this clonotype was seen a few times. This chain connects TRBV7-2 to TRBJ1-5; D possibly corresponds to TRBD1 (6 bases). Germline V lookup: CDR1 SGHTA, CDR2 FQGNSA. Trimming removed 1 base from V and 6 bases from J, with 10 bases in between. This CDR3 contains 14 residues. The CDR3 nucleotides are TGTGCCAGCAGCTTAGGCGGGGGCCCTCAGCCCCAGCATTTT. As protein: CASSLGGGPQPQHF.

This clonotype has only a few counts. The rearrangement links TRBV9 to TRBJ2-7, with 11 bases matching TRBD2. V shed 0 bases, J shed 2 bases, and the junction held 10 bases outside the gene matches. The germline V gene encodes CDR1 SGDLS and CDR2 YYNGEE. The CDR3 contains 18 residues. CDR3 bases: TGTGCCAGCAGCGTAGGTGTGACTAGCGGGGACCATACCTACGAGCAGTACTTC. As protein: CASSVGVTSGDHTYEQYF. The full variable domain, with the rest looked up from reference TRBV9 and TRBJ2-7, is DSGVTQTPKHLITATGQRVTLRCSPRSGDLSVYWYQQSLDQGLQFLIQYYNGEERAKGNILERFSAQQFPDLHSELNLSSLELGDSALYFCASSVGVTSGDHTYEQYFGPGTRLTVT.

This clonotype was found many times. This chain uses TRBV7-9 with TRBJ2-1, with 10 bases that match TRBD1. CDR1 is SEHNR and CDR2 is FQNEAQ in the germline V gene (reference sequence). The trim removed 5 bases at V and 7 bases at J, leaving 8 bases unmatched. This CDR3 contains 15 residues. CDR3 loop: CASSLRPGQGNEQFF. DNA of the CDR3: TGTGCCAGCAGCCTGCGCCCGGGACAGGGGAATGAGCAGTTCTTC.

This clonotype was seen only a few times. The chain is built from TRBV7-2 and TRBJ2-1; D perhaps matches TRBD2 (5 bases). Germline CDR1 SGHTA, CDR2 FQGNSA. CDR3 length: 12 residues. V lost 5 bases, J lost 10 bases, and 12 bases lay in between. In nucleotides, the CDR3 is TGTGCCAGCAGCATCAGCGACTACGAGCAGTTCTTC. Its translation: CASSISDYEQFF.

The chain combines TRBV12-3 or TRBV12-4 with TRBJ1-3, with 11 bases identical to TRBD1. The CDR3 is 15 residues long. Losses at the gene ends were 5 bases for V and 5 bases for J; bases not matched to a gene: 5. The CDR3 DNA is TGTGCCAGCAGTGCCCGGGACAGGGGGAGAAACACCATATATTTT. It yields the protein CASSARDRGRNTIYF.

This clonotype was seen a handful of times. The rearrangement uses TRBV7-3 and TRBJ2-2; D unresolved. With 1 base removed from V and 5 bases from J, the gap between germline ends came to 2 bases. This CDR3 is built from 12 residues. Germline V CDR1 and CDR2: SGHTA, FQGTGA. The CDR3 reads CASSLITGELFF. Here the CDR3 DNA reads TGTGCCAGCAGCTTAATAACCGGGGAGCTGTTTTTT.

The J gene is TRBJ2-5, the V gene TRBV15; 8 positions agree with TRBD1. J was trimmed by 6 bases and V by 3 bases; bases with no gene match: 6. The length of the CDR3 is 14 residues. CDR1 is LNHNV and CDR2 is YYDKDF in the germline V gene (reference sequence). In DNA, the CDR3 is TGTGCCACCAGCAGGGAGACAGGGGCTCAGACCCAGTACTTC. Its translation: CATSRETGAQTQYF. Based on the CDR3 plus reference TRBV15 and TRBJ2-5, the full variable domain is DAMVIQNPRYQVTQFGKPVTLSCSQTLNHNVMYWYQQKSSQAPKLLFHYYDKDFNNEADTPDNFQSRRPNTSFCFLDIRSPGLGDTAMYLCATSRETGAQTQYFGPGTRLLVL.

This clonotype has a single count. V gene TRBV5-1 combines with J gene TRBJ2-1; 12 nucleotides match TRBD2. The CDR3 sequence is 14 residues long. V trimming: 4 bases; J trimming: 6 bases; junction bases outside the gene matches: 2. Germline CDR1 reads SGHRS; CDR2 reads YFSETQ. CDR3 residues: CASSVTSGGNEQFF. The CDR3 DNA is TGCGCCAGCAGCGTGACTAGCGGGGGCAATGAGCAGTTCTTC.

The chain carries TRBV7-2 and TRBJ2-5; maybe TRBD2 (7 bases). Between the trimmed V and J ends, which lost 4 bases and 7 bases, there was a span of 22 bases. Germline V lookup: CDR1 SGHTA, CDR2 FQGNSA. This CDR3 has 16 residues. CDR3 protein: CASSSAGGGYQGTQYF. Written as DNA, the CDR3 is TGTGCCAGCAGCTCAGCTGGGGGGGGCTACCAGGGGACCCAGTACTTC. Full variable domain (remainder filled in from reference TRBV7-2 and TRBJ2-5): GAGVSQSPSNKVTEKGKDVELRCDPISGHTALYWYRQSLGQGLEFLIYFQGNSAPDKSGLPSDRFSAERTGGSVSTLTIQRTQQEDSAVYLCASSSAGGGYQGTQYFGPGTRLLVL.

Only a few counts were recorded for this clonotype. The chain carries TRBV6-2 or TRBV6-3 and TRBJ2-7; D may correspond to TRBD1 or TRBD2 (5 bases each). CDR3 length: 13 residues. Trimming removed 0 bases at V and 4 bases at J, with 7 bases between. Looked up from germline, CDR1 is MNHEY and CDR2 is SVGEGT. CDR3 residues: CASSYSGVYEQYV. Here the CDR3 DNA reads TGTGCCAGCAGTTACTCGGGGGTGTACGAGCAGTACGTC.

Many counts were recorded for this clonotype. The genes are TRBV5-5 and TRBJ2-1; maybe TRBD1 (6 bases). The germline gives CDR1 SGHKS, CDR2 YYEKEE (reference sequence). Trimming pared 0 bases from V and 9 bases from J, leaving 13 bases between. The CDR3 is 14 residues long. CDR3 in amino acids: CASSLGGLGSEQFF. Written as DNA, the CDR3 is TGTGCCAGCAGCTTGGGGGGGCTAGGAAGTGAGCAGTTCTTC.

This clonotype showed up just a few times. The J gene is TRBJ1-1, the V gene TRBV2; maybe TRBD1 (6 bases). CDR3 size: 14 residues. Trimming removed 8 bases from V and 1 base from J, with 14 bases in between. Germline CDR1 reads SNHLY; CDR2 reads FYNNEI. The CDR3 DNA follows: TGTGCCAGCGGTTGGGACATACCGAACACTGAAGCTTTCTTT. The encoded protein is CASGWDIPNTEAFF.

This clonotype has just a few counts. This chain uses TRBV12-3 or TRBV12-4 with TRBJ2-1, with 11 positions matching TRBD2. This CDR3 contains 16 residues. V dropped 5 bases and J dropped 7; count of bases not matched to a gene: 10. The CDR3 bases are TGTGCCAGCAGTCCTATAGCGGGGGGGCTTCAGAATGAGCAGTTCTTC. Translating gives CASSPIAGGLQNEQFF.

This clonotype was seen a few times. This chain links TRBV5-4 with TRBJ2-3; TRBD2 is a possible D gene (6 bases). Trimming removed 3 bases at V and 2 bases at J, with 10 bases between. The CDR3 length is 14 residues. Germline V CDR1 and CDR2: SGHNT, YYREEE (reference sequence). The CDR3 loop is CASSSGGNTDTQYF. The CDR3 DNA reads TGTGCCAGCAGCTCCGGCGGGAACACAGATACGCAGTATTTT.